These 9 T cell receptor beta chains share one sample of origin, sequenced in a study of blood T cell repertoires in COVID-19. Clones were read by immunoSEQ multiplex PCR, and TCRdb kept only the in-frame ones, dropping some. The sample records around 220,000 clones, 84% being singletons. The sequenced sample was peripheral blood. Receptors were obtained from a man younger than 40 with active or convalescent COVID-19.

The CDR3 DNA follows: TGTGCCAGCAGCCCCCGACAGGGGACCTACGAGCAGTACTTC. It encodes CASSPRQGTYEQYF. This chain uses TRBV7-2 with TRBJ2-7, with TRBD1 matching 8 bases. This CDR3 spans 14 amino acids. In germline, CDR1 is SGHTA, CDR2 FQGNSA. The junction had 5 bases not matched to a gene; V was cut back by 5 bases and J by 2 bases.

The chain links TRBV28 to TRBJ2-3, with 10 nucleotides matching TRBD2. Germline CDR1 reads MDHEN; CDR2 reads SYDVKM. CDR3 length: 16 amino acids. After removal of 2 bases from V and 0 bases from J, the junction contained 2 bases not matched to a gene. The CDR3 DNA sequence: TGTGCCAGCAGTTTACTAGCGGGGGTTAGCACAGATACGCAGTATTTT. Amino acids: CASSLLAGVSTDTQYF.

This chain uses TRBV4-2 with TRBJ2-1; 8 nucleotides agree with TRBD2. CDR3 length: 17 residues. With V trimmed by 4 bases and J by 5 bases, 13 bases remained unmatched. Germline V gives CDR1 LGHNA, CDR2 YNFKEQ. CDR3 coding DNA: TGTGCCAGCAGCCCCCGTGGGACTAGTAGGGGAGACAATGAGCAGTTCTTC. It yields the protein CASSPRGTSRGDNEQFF.

This clone has just one count. The chain is built from TRBV30 and TRBJ1-5; 7 bases line up with TRBD1. After removal of 1 base from V and 6 bases from J, the junction contained 6 bases not matched to a gene. Germline V CDR1 and CDR2: GTSNPN, SVGIG (reference sequence). This CDR3 region has 14 residues. The CDR3 nucleotides read TGTGCCTGGAGTGGAGGGGGCGGCGGTCAGCCCCAGCATTTT. This encodes CAWSGGGGGQPQHF.

For the CDR3, the DNA is TGCGCCAGCAGTTCTAGGACGGGAAACAATGAGCAGTTCTTC. This gives the protein CASSSRTGNNEQFF. The V and J genes are TRBV5-1 and TRBJ2-1; a possible D gene is TRBD2 (5 bases). Trimming cost V 5 bases and J 5 bases, with 14 bases left between them. The CDR3 contains 14 residues. From germline, CDR1 is SGHRS and CDR2 YFSETQ.

The chain uses TRBV28 and TRBJ1-6; 9 nucleotides match TRBD1. The CDR3 loop spans 15 amino acids. Trimming at V came to 7 bases and at J to 3 bases, leaving 4 bases not matched to a gene. CDR1 MDHEN and CDR2 SYDVKM come from the germline V gene. The DNA for the CDR3 is TGTGCCAGCACACCGGGACAGGGCTATAATTCACCCCTCCACTTT. It translates to CASTPGQGYNSPLHF.

The chain links TRBV5-1 to TRBJ2-7, with 13 bases identical to TRBD2. Germline V gives CDR1 SGHRS, CDR2 YFSETQ. The CDR3 loop spans 15 amino acids. J lost 7 bases, V lost 4 bases, and 8 bases had no gene match. The CDR3 here is CASSPRTSGSGEQYF. The CDR3 bases are TGCGCCAGCAGCCCGAGGACTAGCGGGAGCGGGGAGCAGTACTTC. The whole variable domain, remainder taken from reference TRBV5-1 and TRBJ2-7, is KAGVTQTPRYLIKTRGQQVTLSCSPISGHRSVSWYQQTPGQGLQFLFEYFSETQRNKGNFPGRFSGRQFSNSRSEMNVSTLELGDSALYLCASSPRTSGSGEQYFGPGTRLTVT.

The gene calls are TRBV7-9 and TRBJ1-2; D possibly corresponds to TRBD1 (6 bases). The CDR3 consists of 13 residues. The V and J ends lost 5 bases and 13 bases respectively, with 20 bases between them. CDR1 SEHNR and CDR2 FQNEAQ come from the germline V gene (reference sequence). The CDR3 DNA follows: TGTGCCAGCAGCCGGACAGAGACTCCCGAGTGCACCTTC. The encoded protein is CASSRTETPECTF.

The chain employs TRBV7-9 and TRBJ1-4, with D hard to call. CDR3 length equals 14 residues. Trimming left V 3 bases short and J 0 bases short, with 5 bases between. Looked up from germline, CDR1 is SEHNR and CDR2 is FQNEAQ (reference sequence). CDR3: CASSFGATNEKLFF. As DNA, the CDR3 is TGTGCCAGCAGCTTCGGTGCAACTAATGAAAAACTGTTTTTT.